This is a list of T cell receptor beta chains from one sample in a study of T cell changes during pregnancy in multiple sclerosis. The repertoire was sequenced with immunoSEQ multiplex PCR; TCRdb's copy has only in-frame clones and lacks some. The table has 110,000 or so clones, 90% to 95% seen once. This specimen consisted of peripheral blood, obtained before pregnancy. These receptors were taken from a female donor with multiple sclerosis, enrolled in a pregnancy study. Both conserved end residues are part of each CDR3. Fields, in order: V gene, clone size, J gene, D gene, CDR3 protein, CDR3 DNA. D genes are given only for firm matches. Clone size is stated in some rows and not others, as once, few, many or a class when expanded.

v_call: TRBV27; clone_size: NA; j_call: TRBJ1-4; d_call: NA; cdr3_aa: CASSLTSMEKLFF; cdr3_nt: TGTGCCAGCAGTTTAACTTCAATGGAAAAACTGTTTTTT
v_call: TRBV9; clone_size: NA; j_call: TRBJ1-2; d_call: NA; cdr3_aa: CASSVNPLGVGNYGYTF; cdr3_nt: TGTGCCAGCAGCGTAAACCCCCTAGGGGTGGGTAACTATGGCTACACCTTC
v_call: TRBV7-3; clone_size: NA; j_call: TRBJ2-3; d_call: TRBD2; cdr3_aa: CASSREAGGPADTQYF; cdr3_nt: TGTGCCAGCAGCAGGGAGGCGGGAGGGCCAGCAGATACGCAGTATTTT
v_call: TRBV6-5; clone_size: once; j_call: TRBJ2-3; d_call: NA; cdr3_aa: CASSYSELSTDTQYF; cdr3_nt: TGTGCCAGCAGTTACTCGGAACTAAGCACAGATACGCAGTATTTT
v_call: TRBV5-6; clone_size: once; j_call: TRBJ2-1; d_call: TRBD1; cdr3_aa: CASSFDRGPAYNEQFF; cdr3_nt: TGTGCCAGCAGCTTCGACAGGGGGCCGGCCTACAATGAGCAGTTCTTC
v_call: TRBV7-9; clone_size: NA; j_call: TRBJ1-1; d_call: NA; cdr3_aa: CASSLVGRGNTEAFF; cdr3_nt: TGTGCCAGCAGCTTAGTTGGCAGGGGGAACACTGAAGCTTTCTTT
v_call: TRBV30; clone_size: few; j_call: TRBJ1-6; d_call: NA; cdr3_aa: CAWSVLSSYNSPLHF; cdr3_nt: TGTGCCTGGAGTGTACTTAGCTCCTATAATTCACCCCTCCACTTT
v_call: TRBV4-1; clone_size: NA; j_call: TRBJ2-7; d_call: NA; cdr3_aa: CASSLEHGLLYEQYF; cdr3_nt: TGCGCCAGCAGCCTCGAACATGGACTCCTCTACGAGCAGTACTTC
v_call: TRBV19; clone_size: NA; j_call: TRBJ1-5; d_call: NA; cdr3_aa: CASNPGVYSNQPQHF; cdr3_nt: TGTGCCAGTAATCCGGGGGTATATAGCAATCAGCCCCAGCATTTT
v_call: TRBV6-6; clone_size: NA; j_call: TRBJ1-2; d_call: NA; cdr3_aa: CASSQYREGYGYTF; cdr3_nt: TGTGCCAGCAGTCAATACAGGGAAGGCTATGGCTACACCTTC
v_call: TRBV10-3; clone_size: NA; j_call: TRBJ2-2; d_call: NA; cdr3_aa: CAISEWGGDTGELFF; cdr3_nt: TGTGCCATCAGTGAGTGGGGAGGAGACACCGGGGAGCTGTTTTTT
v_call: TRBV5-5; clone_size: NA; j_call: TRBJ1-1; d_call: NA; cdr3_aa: CASSLAGRETEAFF; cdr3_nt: TGTGCCAGCAGCTTAGCCGGGAGGGAGACTGAAGCTTTCTTT
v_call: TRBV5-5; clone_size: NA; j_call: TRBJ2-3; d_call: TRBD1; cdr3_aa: CASSLDRGADTQYF; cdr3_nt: TGTGCCAGCAGCTTGGACAGGGGTGCAGATACGCAGTATTTT
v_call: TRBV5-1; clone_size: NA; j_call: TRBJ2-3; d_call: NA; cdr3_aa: CASSLVGGRSTDTQYF; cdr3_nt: TGCGCCAGCAGCTTGGTGGGGGGTCGGAGCACAGATACGCAGTATTTT
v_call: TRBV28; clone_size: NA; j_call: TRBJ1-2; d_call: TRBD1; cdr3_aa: CASSPGGYGYTF; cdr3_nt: TGTGCCAGCAGCCCAGGGGGCTATGGCTACACCTTC
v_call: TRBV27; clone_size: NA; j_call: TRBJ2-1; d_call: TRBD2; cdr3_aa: CASSFPSGGGSYNEQFF; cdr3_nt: TGTGCCAGCAGTTTCCCTAGCGGGGGGGGGTCCTACAATGAGCAGTTCTTC
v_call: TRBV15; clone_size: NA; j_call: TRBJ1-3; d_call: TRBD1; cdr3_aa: CATSRLTGTGGRNTIYF; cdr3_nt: TGTGCCACCAGCAGACTTACCGGGACAGGGGGCCGAAACACCATATATTTT
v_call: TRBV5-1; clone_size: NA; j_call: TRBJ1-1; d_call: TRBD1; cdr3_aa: CASSLRGQATEAFF; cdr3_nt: TGCGCCAGCAGCTTGAGAGGACAGGCCACTGAAGCTTTCTTT
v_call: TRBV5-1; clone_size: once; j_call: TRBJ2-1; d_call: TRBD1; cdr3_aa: CASSFRGPGDDEQFF; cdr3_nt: TGCGCCAGCAGCTTCAGGGGGCCAGGGGACGATGAGCAGTTCTTC
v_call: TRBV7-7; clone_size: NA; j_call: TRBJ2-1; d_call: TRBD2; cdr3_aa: CASSPSPIGGGYNEQFF; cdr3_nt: TGTGCCAGCAGCCCCAGCCCGATAGGCGGGGGCTACAATGAGCAGTTCTTC
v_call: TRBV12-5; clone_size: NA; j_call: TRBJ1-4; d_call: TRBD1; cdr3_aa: CASGNEDRVVNEKLFF; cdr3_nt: TGTGCTAGTGGGAACGAGGACAGGGTGGTTAATGAAAAACTGTTTTTT
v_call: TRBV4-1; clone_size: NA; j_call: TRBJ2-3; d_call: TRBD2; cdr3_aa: CASSQEGTSATDTQYF; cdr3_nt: TGCGCCAGCAGCCAAGAGGGGACTAGCGCCACAGATACGCAGTATTTT
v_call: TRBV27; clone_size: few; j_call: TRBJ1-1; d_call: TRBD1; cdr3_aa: CASRAPGTAIEAFF; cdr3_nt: TGTGCCAGCAGAGCTCCCGGGACAGCTATTGAAGCTTTCTTT
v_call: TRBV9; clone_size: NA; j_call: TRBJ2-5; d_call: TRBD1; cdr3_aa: CASSPWGTGETQYF; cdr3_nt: TGTGCCAGCAGCCCATGGGGGACAGGGGAAACCCAGTACTTC
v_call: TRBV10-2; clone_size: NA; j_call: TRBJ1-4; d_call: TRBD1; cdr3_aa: CASSNTDRDGNEKLFF; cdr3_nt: TGCGCCAGCAGCAATACGGACAGGGACGGGAATGAAAAACTGTTTTTT
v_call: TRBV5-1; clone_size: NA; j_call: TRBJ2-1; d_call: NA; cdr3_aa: CASSSGTGGSNEQFF; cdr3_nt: TGCGCCAGCAGCTCAGGGACTGGGGGATCCAATGAGCAGTTCTTC
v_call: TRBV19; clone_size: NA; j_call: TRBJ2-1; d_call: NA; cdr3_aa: CASSIPGSTNEQFF; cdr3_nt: TGTGCCAGTTCCATTCCCGGGAGTACCAATGAGCAGTTCTTC
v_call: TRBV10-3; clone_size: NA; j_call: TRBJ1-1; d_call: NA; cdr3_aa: CAISEDRVRTEAFF; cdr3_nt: TGTGCCATCAGTGAGGACCGCGTGAGGACTGAAGCTTTCTTT
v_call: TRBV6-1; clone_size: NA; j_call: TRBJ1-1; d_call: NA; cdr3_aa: CASSEAGVTEAFF; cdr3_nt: TGTGCCAGCAGTGAAGCCGGGGTTACTGAAGCTTTCTTT
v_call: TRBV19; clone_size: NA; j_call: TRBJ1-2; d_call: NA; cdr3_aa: CASSDRLPGYTF; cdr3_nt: TGTGCCAGTAGTGACAGGCTTCCGGGCTACACCTTC
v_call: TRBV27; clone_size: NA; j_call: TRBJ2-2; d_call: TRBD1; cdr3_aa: CASSLSGTANTGELFF; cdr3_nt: TGTGCCAGCAGTCTCTCCGGGACAGCGAACACCGGGGAGCTGTTTTTT
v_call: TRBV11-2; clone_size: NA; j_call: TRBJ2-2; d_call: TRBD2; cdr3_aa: CASSLESSGLGYTGELFF; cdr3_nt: TGTGCCAGCAGCTTAGAATCTAGCGGGTTGGGGTACACCGGGGAGCTGTTTTTT
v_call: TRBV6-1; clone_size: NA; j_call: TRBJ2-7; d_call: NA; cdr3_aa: CASRDRYYEQYF; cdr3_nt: TGTGCCAGCAGAGACAGGTACTACGAGCAGTACTTC